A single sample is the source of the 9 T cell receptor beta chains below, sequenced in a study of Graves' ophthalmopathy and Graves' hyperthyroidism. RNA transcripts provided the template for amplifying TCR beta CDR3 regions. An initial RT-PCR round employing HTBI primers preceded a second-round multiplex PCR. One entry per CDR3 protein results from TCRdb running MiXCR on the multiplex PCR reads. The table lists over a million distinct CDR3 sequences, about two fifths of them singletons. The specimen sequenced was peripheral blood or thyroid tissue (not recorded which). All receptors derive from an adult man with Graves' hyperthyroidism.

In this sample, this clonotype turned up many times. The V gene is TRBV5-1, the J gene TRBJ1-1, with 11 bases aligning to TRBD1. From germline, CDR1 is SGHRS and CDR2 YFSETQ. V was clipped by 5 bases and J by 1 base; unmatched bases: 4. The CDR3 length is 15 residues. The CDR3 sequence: CASRLGTGGNTEAFF. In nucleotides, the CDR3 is TGCGCCAGCAGACTGGGGACAGGGGGGAACACTGAAGCTTTCTTT.

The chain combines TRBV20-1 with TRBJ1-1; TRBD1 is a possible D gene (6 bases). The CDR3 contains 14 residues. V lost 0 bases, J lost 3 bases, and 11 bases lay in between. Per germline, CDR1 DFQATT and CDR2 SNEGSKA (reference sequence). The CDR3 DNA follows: TGCAGTGCTAGAGATCCGGGGGGCTACACTGAAGCTTTCTTT. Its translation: CSARDPGGYTEAFF.

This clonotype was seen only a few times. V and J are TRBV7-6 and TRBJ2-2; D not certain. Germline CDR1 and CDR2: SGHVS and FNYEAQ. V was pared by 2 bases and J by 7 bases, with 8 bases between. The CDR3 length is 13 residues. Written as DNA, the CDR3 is TGTGCCAGCAGCTTACTCGGAGTCGGGGAGCTGTTTTTT. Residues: CASSLLGVGELFF.

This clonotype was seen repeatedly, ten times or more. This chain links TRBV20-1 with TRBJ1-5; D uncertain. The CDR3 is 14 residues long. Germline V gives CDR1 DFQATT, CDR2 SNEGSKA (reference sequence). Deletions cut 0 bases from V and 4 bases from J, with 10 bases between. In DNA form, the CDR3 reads TGCAGTGCTAGAGATTTCACAGAGAATCAGCCCCAGCATTTT. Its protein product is CSARDFTENQPQHF.

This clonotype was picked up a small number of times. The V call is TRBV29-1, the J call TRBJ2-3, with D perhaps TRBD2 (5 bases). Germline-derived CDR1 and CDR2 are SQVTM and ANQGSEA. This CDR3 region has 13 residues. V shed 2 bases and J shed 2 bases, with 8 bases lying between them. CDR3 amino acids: CSVESGYTDTQYF. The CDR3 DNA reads TGCAGCGTTGAAAGCGGTTACACAGATACGCAGTATTTT.

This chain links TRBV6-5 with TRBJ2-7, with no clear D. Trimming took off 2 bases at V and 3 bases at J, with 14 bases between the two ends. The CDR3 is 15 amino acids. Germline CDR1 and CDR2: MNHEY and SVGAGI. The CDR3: CASSYEEGPNYEQYF. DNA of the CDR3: TGTGCCAGCAGTTACGAAGAAGGGCCAAACTACGAGCAGTACTTC.

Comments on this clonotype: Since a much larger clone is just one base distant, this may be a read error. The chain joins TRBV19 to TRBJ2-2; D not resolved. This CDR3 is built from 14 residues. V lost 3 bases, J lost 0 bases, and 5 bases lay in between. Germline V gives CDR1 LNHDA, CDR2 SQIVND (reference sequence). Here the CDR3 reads CASSIVTNTGELFF. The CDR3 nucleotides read TGTGCCAGTAGTATCGTAACGAACACCGGGGAGCTGTTTTTT.

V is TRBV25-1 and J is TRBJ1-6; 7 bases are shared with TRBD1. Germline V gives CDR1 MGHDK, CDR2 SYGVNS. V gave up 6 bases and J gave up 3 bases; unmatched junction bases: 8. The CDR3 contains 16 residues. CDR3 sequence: CASRLTQGDYNSPLHF. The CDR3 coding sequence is TGTGCCAGCAGGCTGACGCAGGGGGACTATAATTCACCCCTCCACTTT.

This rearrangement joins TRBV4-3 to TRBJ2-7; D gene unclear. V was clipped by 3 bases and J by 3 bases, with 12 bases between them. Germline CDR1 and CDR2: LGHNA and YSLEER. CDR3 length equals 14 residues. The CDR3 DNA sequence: TGCGCCAGCAGCCACGATAGGTTAGGCTACGAGCAGTACTTC. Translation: CASSHDRLGYEQYF.